The following is a T cell receptor beta chain sequence with its context. The data belong to a study of blood T cell repertoires in COVID-19. Turning to the study itself: Some COVID-19 samples were acute and others convalescent; all came from the United States, Italy and Spain. T cells, B-cell-depleted T cells, or PBMCs supplied cDNA or gDNA.

Seattle enrolled patients during active infection and tracked them longitudinally. In the original processing: It was from reference gene primer amplification that nucleated cell counts were estimated. Here immunoSEQ multiplex PCR was the method, and the copy in TCRdb shows in-frame clones only, minus some. D and trimming come from the DNA, and the V and J calls and clone size come from that table. This table has some 60,000 clones, about 80% appearing once. The V and J ends lost 4 bases and 4 bases respectively, with 8 bases between them. Germline CDR1 and CDR2: SGHTA and FQGNSA. This CDR3 spans 13 amino acids.

Sequenced material: peripheral blood. The rearrangement joins TRBV7-2 to TRBJ1-3; D is unresolved. The sequence was obtained from an elderly man with COVID-19, enrolled during active disease. The DNA for the CDR3 is TGTGCCAGCAGCTCATCACAAGGAAACACCATATATTTT. Amino acids: CASSSSQGNTIYF.